This TCR beta chain was sequenced for a study of T cell changes during pregnancy in multiple sclerosis. Sequenced by immunoSEQ multiplex PCR; TCRdb stores in-frame clones only, minus some. The sample yields more than 80,000 clones, roughly nine tenths seen once. The V and J ends lost 7 bases and 2 bases, in that order; junction bases with no gene match: 13. Germline V gene lookup returns CDR1 MNHEY and CDR2 SMNVEV (reference sequence). The CDR3 is made up of 16 amino acids. The sequence derives from a female donor with multiple sclerosis, enrolled in a pregnancy study. This chain uses TRBV27 with TRBJ1-2; TRBD1 aligns across 7 bases. The material sequenced was peripheral blood, taken before pregnancy. This CDR3 reads CASNFNGTGVNYGYTF. The CDR3 DNA reads TGTGCCAGCAACTTCAACGGAACAGGGGTCAACTATGGCTACACCTTC.